The clone carrying this T cell receptor beta chain was detected only a few times. This entry is derived from a study of patients and donors after allogeneic stem cell transplantation. MiXCR was run by TCRdb on the RT-PCR reads, yielding one entry per CDR3 protein. Of 900,000 to 1,000,000 distinct CDR3 sequences in the sample, 18% were seen once. V was pared by 5 bases and J by 6 bases, with 19 bases between. The CDR3 sequence is 15 residues long. From germline, CDR1 is DFQATT and CDR2 SNEGSKA (reference sequence). This TCR came from a human donor who was either an allogeneic HSCT recipient or a stem cell or donor lymphocyte infusion donor (not recorded which). It is not recorded whose cells these are; they may come from a transplant donor. The V gene is TRBV20-1, the J gene TRBJ2-2; D may be TRBD2 (7 bases). The sequenced material came from blood, either unsorted or a sorted T cell fraction (not recorded which). CDR3 in amino acids: CSAWGGRGAAGELFF. The CDR3 region has the DNA TGCAGTGCTTGGGGGGGCAGGGGCGCGGCCGGGGAGCTGTTTTTT.